Here is one T cell receptor (beta chain) with its context. Its antigen is not known. This sample stems from a study of identical twins. Every sampled donor was Caucasian and healthy. The study, taken as a whole, reports: Models underestimated how often monozygotic twins shared out-of-frame TCR alpha. Conclusions leaned on cross-sectional statistical analysis and did not track the same donors over time.

TCRdb ran MiXCR on the 5' RACE reads and lists one entry per CDR3 protein. The sample gives 1,800,000 or so distinct CDR3 sequences, under 35% of which show up once; about 0.3% is in the top ten. The TCR sequence derives from a newborn girl in good health. Sequencing was done on a sample of cord blood.

The CDR3 spells CASSCWYF. The CDR3 nucleotides are TGTGCCAGCAGTTGTTGGTATTTT. The chain links TRBV28 to TRBJ2-3, with D unresolved. This CDR3 is built from 8 residues. V shed 4 bases and J shed 14 bases, with 4 bases lying between them. Per the germline V gene, CDR1 is MDHEN and CDR2 is SYDVKM.